This T cell receptor (beta chain) was recovered during a study of T-cell reconstitution after alpha-beta-depleted transplantation in children. Study-level results: Roughly two months post-transplant, alpha-beta T cells reportedly originated from several hundred graft clones that had expanded. Most T-cell counts and diversity one year after the transplant came from T cells that were newly produced.

Ten or more counts support this clonotype. Its antigen is unidentified. The CDR3 is made up of 14 amino acids. Per the germline V gene, CDR1 is SGHAT and CDR2 is FQNNGV. Between the trimmed V and J ends, which lost 3 bases and 10 bases, there was a span of 13 bases. TCRbeta library preparation incorporated unique molecular identifiers. One entry per CDR3 protein results from TCRdb running MiXCR on the PCR reads. The sample gives around 670,000 distinct CDR3 sequences, 10% to 15% of which show up once; roughly 0.84% is in the top ten. The clonotype originates from a girl aged 2-15 years with congenital amegakaryocytic thrombocytopenia, due to receive a stem cell transplant. The J gene is TRBJ1-6, the V gene TRBV11-2; D remains unclear. The specimen comprised PBMCs, sampled before TCRalphabeta/CD19-depleted stem cell transplant. CDR3 region: CASSFLTQRSPLHF. CDR3 coding DNA: TGTGCCAGCAGCTTTTTGACCCAGAGGTCACCCCTCCACTTT.